This entry features one T cell receptor (beta chain) sequence. TCRdb keeps only in-frame clones here, not all; method: immunoSEQ multiplex PCR. The sample carries roughly 290,000 clones, 90% recorded once. In terms of age and location, participants ranged from about 18 to 95 years and lived in about two dozen US areas. Clinical history reported by participants formed the basis on which cohorts were assigned. This sample stems from a study of blood T cell repertoires in COVID-19. About the study: The samples span acute and convalescent COVID-19 from the United States, Italy and Spain. From T cells, B-cell-depleted T cells, or PBMCs came the material, which was cDNA or gDNA.

The CDR3 runs to 15 residues. V was trimmed by 2 bases and J by 2 bases, leaving 13 bases between them. Germline assignment: CDR1 MGHRA and CDR2 YSYEKL. The specimen was PBMCs or T cells enriched from blood (not recorded which). The V gene is TRBV4-1, the J gene TRBJ2-7; D not resolved. The clonotype was recovered from a woman younger than 30 with acute COVID-19. CDR3 in DNA: TGCGCCAGCAGCCAACCTACCGGGTTCGCCTACGAGCAGTACTTC. Residues: CASSQPTGFAYEQYF.